A single sample is the source of the 9 T cell receptor beta chains below, sequenced in a study of cytomegalovirus exposure and HLA in healthy donors. The PCR ran on 60 Vbeta and 13 Jbeta primers. The method was immunoSEQ multiplex PCR; TCRdb's version includes in-frame clones alone and lacks a portion of them. The sample has over 50,000 clones, 65% to 80% seen once. The specimen was PBMCs. The receptors were gathered from a man between 40 and 49 years old in good health and CMV-seropositive.

The chain combines TRBV5-1 with TRBJ1-6, with 7 bases matching TRBD1. The CDR3 consists of 15 residues. The germline V gene encodes CDR1 SGHRS and CDR2 YFSETQ. The V segment lost 4 bases and the J segment 0 bases; nucleotides outside the gene matches: 1. For the CDR3, the DNA is TGCGCCAGCAGCAACAGGGGCTCCTATAATTCACCCCTCCACTTT. Its protein is CASSNRGSYNSPLHF.

This clone was seen more than once but under ten times. The chain couples TRBV4-1 to TRBJ1-2; tentative D call: TRBD1 (5 bases). CDR3 length equals 16 residues. Germline V gene data show CDR1 as MGHRA and CDR2 as YSYEKL. V was trimmed by 3 bases and J by 8 bases, leaving 22 bases between them. As DNA, the CDR3 is TGCGCCAGCAGCCATTCCCCCGGGGGGGATGGGGAAGGCTACACCTTC. Amino acid sequence: CASSHSPGGDGEGYTF.

This chain connects TRBV30 to TRBJ1-1; 7 bases are a match to TRBD1. V was pared by 2 bases and J by 5 bases, with 14 bases of the junction left unmatched. The germline gives CDR1 GTSNPN, CDR2 SVGIG (reference sequence). This CDR3 region has 16 residues. As DNA, the CDR3 is TGTGCCTGGAGTCCCGAGGGGGCGGAGATGAGGACTGAAGCTTTCTTT. It is translated as CAWSPEGAEMRTEAFF.

Only a few counts were recorded for this clone. V is TRBV9 and J is TRBJ2-1; D might be TRBD2 (7 bases). V dropped 5 bases and J dropped 8 bases, with 14 bases sitting between them. Germline CDR1 reads SGDLS; CDR2 reads YYNGEE. The CDR3 contains 13 residues. CDR3 sequence reads: CASSPRGRDEQFF. CDR3 bases: TGTGCCAGCAGTCCTAGGGGGAGGGATGAGCAGTTCTTC.

The V gene is TRBV5-6, the J gene TRBJ1-4; D perhaps matches TRBD1 (5 bases). This CDR3 has 14 amino acids. V was shortened by 0 bases and J by 5 bases, with 8 bases between the two germline ends. The germline V gene encodes CDR1 SGHDT and CDR2 YYEEEE. DNA of the CDR3: TGTGCCAGCAGCTTGGGACAGCAGAATGAAAAACTGTTTTTT. Protein: CASSLGQQNEKLFF.

This sequence joins TRBV7-9 and TRBJ2-2; D possibly corresponds to TRBD1 (6 bases). CDR1 SEHNR and CDR2 FQNEAQ come from the germline V gene (reference sequence). The CDR3 is made up of 16 amino acids. V shed 4 bases and J shed 1 base, with 13 bases lying between them. CDR3 sequence: CASSSRDTQNTGELFF. Written as DNA, the CDR3 is TGTGCCAGCAGCTCCAGGGACACACAGAACACCGGGGAGCTGTTTTTT. The full variable domain, in which reference TRBV7-9 and TRBJ2-2 provide the parts outside the CDR3, is DTGVSQNPRHKITKRGQNVTFRCDPISEHNRLYWYRQTLGQGPEFLTYFQNEAQLEKSRLLSDRFSAERPKGSFSTLEIQRTEQGDSAMYLCASSSRDTQNTGELFFGEGSRLTVL.

This rearrangement joins TRBV7-9 to TRBJ1-5, with TRBD1 matching 8 bases. This CDR3 comprises 13 residues. CDR1 SEHNR and CDR2 FQNEAQ come from the germline V gene (reference sequence). The junction had 4 bases not matched to a gene; V was cut back by 5 bases and J by 7 bases. The CDR3, as DNA: TGTGCCAGCAGCGACAGGGGAAGACAGCCCCAGCATTTT. Amino acid sequence: CASSDRGRQPQHF.

The sample holds a few counts of this clone. The chain is built from TRBV10-1 and TRBJ1-5; D unclear. Germline V CDR1 and CDR2: WNHNN, SYGVQD (reference sequence). This CDR3 has 20 residues. The germline V and J ends were trimmed by 0 bases and 0 bases, with 21 bases remaining between them. This CDR3 is CASSESPPPTPGNSNQPQHF. CDR3 coding DNA: TGCGCCAGCAGTGAGTCGCCCCCCCCTACACCGGGGAATAGCAATCAGCCCCAGCATTTT.

CDR3 protein: CASSIDTRVVMETQYF. Written as DNA, the CDR3 is TGTGCCAGTAGTATAGACACCCGGGTAGTAATGGAGACCCAGTACTTC. The genes are TRBV19 and TRBJ2-5; D gene unclear. In germline, CDR1 is LNHDA, CDR2 SQIVND (reference sequence). V lost 0 bases, J lost 5 bases, and 16 bases lay in between. This CDR3 has 16 amino acids.